These 14 T cell receptor beta chains were all obtained from the same sample, sequenced in a study of blood T cell repertoires in COVID-19. Sequencing was performed with immunoSEQ multiplex PCR; in TCRdb, only in-frame clones are kept and a portion is missing. The sample lists 45,000 to 70,000 clones, roughly 90% occurring once. Sequencing input: peripheral blood. The receptors come from a woman older than 75 with COVID-19, enrolled during active disease.

The chain uses TRBV7-9 and TRBJ1-6; D may be TRBD1 (6 bases). V lost 2 bases, J lost 7 bases, and 15 bases lay in between. The V gene's germline CDR1 is SEHNR and CDR2 FQNEAQ (reference sequence). This CDR3 region has 16 residues. The CDR3 nucleotides read TGTGCCAGCAGCTTAACAGGGATGGAGCGGAATTCACCCCTCCACTTT. It translates to CASSLTGMERNSPLHF.

The chain employs TRBV6-6 and TRBJ1-1; possible D gene TRBD1, 6 bases. Germline assignment: CDR1 MNHNY and CDR2 SVGAGI (reference sequence). V was shortened by 5 bases and J by 7 bases, with 17 bases between the two germline ends. This CDR3 contains 14 residues. As DNA, the CDR3 is TGTGCCAGCAGTGCCCAGACAGGATTTAATGAAGCTTTCTTT. Translation: CASSAQTGFNEAFF.

The J gene is TRBJ2-3, the V gene TRBV5-1; 10 nucleotides match TRBD2. Germline V gene sequence: CDR1 SGHRS, CDR2 YFSETQ. The V gene end was trimmed by 0 bases and the J gene end by 6 bases; junction bases not matched to a gene: 1. The CDR3 extends over 14 amino acids. The CDR3 here is CASSLASGGDTQYF. The DNA for the CDR3 is TGCGCCAGCAGCTTGGCTAGCGGGGGCGATACGCAGTATTTT. The entire variable domain, with the rest obtained from reference TRBV5-1 and TRBJ2-3, is as follows: KAGVTQTPRYLIKTRGQQVTLSCSPISGHRSVSWYQQTPGQGLQFLFEYFSETQRNKGNFPGRFSGRQFSNSRSEMNVSTLELGDSALYLCASSLASGGDTQYFGPGTRLTVL.

The chain combines TRBV5-1 with TRBJ1-1; 9 bases match TRBD1. Germline V gene data show CDR1 as SGHRS and CDR2 as YFSETQ. The CDR3 sequence is 14 residues long. V shed 0 bases and J 3 bases; nucleotides not matched to a gene: 0. The DNA of the CDR3 is TGCGCCAGCAGCTTGGGGGACAGGGACACTGAAGCTTTCTTT. The encoded protein is CASSLGDRDTEAFF.

CDR3 DNA: TGTGCCAGCAGTTTTACTAGCGGGGTCGGAGAGACCCAGTACTTC. It encodes CASSFTSGVGETQYF. J is TRBJ2-5 and V is TRBV6-5; TRBD2 matches at 10 bases. After removal of 4 bases from V and 4 bases from J, the junction contained 6 bases not matched to a gene. Germline V gene sequence: CDR1 MNHEY, CDR2 SVGAGI. The CDR3 is 15 residues long.

The chain couples TRBV3-1 (or the pseudogene TRBV3-2) to TRBJ1-2, with D tentatively TRBD1 (6 bases). This CDR3 region has 16 residues. Germline CDR1 and CDR2: LGHDT and YNNKEL (reference sequence). Trimming cost V 5 bases and J 4 bases, with 20 bases left between them. The DNA of the CDR3 is TGTGCCAGCAGCTTCCTTCGTGTTGGGGGCGTCTATGGCTACACCTTC. Translating gives CASSFLRVGGVYGYTF.

The J gene is TRBJ1-2, the V gene TRBV2, with 7 bases aligning to TRBD1. CDR1 SNHLY and CDR2 FYNNEI come from the germline V gene. J lost 13 bases, V lost 7 bases, and 12 bases had no gene match. This CDR3 comprises 12 residues. The CDR3 DNA is TGTGCCAGCAAGAAGAGGGACAGCTATTGCACCTTC. It encodes CASKKRDSYCTF.

The chain combines TRBV7-8 with TRBJ1-6, with unresolved D. The CDR3 is 18 residues long. The V and J ends lost 1 base and 8 bases respectively, with 21 bases between them. Germline lookup yields CDR1 SGHVS and CDR2 FQNEAQ. This chain's CDR3 is CASSLVPIIATIDSPLHF. CDR3 nucleotide sequence: TGTGCCAGCAGCTTAGTCCCAATTATAGCCACTATTGATTCACCCCTCCACTTT.

The chain links TRBV30 to TRBJ1-6, with 9 bases that match TRBD1. CDR1 is GTSNPN, CDR2 SVGIG, per germline (reference sequence). V gave up 3 bases and J gave up 14 bases; unmatched junction bases: 11. The length of the CDR3 is 14 residues. Here the CDR3 DNA reads TGTGCCTGGAGCCAAGGGACAGGGAATGTGGCCCTCCACTTT. Protein product: CAWSQGTGNVALHF.

The genes are TRBV15 and TRBJ2-3; the D is unclear. Trimming cost V 5 bases and J 1 base, with 7 bases left between them. Germline values: CDR1 LNHNV, CDR2 YYDKDF (reference sequence). The CDR3 contains 13 residues. CDR3 residues: CATSFKRTDTQYF. The DNA of the CDR3 is TGTGCCACCAGCTTCAAGCGCACAGATACGCAGTATTTT.

CDR3 amino acids: CASSARQGNTGELFF. As DNA, the CDR3 is TGCGCCAGCAGCGCGCGACAGGGGAACACCGGGGAGCTGTTTTTT. The V and J genes are TRBV5-1 and TRBJ2-2, with TRBD1 matching 7 bases. Germline V gives CDR1 SGHRS, CDR2 YFSETQ. The J segment lost 1 base and the V segment lost 4 bases, leaving 4 bases of the junction unmatched. This CDR3 comprises 15 residues.

This sequence joins TRBV5-4 and TRBJ2-1, with TRBD2 matching over 7 bases. The ends lost 0 bases at V and 2 bases at J; junction bases unmatched: 5. Germline V gene lookup returns CDR1 SGHNT and CDR2 YYREEE (reference sequence). The CDR3 loop spans 16 amino acids. CDR3 amino acids: CASSLGAGDPYNEQFF. DNA for the CDR3: TGTGCCAGCAGCTTGGGTGCGGGGGACCCCTACAATGAGCAGTTCTTC. The whole variable domain, remainder taken from reference TRBV5-4 and TRBJ2-1, is ETGVTQSPTHLIKTRGQQVTLRCSSQSGHNTVSWYQQALGQGPQFIFQYYREEENGRGNFPPRFSGLQFPNYSSELNVNALELDDSALYLCASSLGAGDPYNEQFFGPGTRLTVL.

J is TRBJ1-2 and V is TRBV3-1 (or the pseudogene TRBV3-2), with TRBD1 matching over 9 bases. The V gene end was trimmed by 2 bases and the J gene end by 5 bases; junction bases not matched to a gene: 3. Germline V gene sequence: CDR1 LGHDT, CDR2 YNNKEL (reference sequence). The CDR3 extends over 14 amino acids. The CDR3 DNA sequence: TGTGCCAGCAGCCAATCGACAGGGGGTTATGGCTACACCTTC. This translates into CASSQSTGGYGYTF.

This clone was seen a single time. The chain recombines TRBV5-5 with TRBJ2-4; D call uncertain. This CDR3 has 14 amino acids. From germline, CDR1 is SGHKS and CDR2 YYEKEE (reference sequence). Trimming cost V 3 bases and J 0 bases, with 7 bases left between them. The CDR3 DNA follows: TGTGCCAGCAGCTCATCAGTAGCCAAAAACATTCAGTACTTC. Translation gives CASSSSVAKNIQYF.